This T cell receptor (beta chain) derives from a study of blood T cell repertoires in COVID-19. Turning to the study itself: There were acute and convalescent COVID-19 samples, and they came from the United States, Italy and Spain. T cells, B-cell-depleted T cells, or PBMCs supplied cDNA or gDNA.

In the authors' workflow: Amplification of reference gene primers provided the estimated nucleated cell counts. Using immunoSEQ multiplex PCR, the repertoire was profiled, and TCRdb retains in-frame clones only, with some absent. Clone size and the V and J calls come from that table; the DNA yielded D and trimming. The sample lists fewer than 90,000 clones; roughly nine tenths were seen once. J lost 4 bases, V lost 5 bases, and 7 bases had no gene match. This CDR3 is built from 15 residues. CDR1 and CDR2 from the germline V gene are LNHNV and YYDKDF (reference sequence). The sample was peripheral blood. The receptor comes from a man aged 65-85 years with active COVID-19. V gene TRBV15 combines with J gene TRBJ1-4, with TRBD1 matching 7 bases. CDR3 protein: CATSPRQGFNEKLFF. For the CDR3, the DNA is TGTGCCACCAGCCCCCGACAGGGCTTTAATGAAAAACTGTTTTTT.